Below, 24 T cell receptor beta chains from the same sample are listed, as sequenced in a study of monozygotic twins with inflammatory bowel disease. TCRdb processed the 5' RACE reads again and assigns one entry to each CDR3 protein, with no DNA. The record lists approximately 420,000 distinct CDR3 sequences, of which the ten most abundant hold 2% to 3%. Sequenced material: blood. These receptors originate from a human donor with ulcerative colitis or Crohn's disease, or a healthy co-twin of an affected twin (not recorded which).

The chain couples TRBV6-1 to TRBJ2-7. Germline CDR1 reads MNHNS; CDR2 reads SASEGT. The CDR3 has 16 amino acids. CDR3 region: CASKAYGDWSSYEQYF.

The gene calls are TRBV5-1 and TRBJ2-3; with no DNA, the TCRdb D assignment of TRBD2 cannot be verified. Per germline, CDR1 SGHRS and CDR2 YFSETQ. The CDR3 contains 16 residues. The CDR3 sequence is CASSSVPGGPPDTQYF.

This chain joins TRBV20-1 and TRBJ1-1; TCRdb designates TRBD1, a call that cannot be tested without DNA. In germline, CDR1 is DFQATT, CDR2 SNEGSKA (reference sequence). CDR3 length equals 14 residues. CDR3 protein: CSAKQGTGGTEAFF.

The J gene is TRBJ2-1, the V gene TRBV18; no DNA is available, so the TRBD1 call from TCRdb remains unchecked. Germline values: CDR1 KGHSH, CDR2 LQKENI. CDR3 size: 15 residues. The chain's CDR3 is CASSPGTGRGNEQFF. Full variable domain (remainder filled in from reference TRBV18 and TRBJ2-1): NAGVMQNPRHLVRRRGQEARLRCSPMKGHSHVYWYRQLPEEGLKFMVYLQKENIIDESGMPKERFSAEFPKEGPSILRIQQVVRGDSAAYFCASSPGTGRGNEQFFGPGTRLTVL.

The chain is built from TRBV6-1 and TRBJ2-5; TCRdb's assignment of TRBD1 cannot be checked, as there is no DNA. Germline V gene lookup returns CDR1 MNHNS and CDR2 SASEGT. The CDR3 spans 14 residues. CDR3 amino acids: CASNPTGPQETQYF.

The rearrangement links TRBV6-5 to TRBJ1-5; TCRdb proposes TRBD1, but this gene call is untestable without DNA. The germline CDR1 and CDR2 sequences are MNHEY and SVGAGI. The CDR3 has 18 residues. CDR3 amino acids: CASSPGGTGTYSNQPQHF.

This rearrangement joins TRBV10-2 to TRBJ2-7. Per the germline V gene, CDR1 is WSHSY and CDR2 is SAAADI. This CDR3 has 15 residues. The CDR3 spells CASSESTVKIYEQYF.

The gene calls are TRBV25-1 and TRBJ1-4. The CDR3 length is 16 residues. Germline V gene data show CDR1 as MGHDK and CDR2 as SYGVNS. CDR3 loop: CASSDGGEATNEKLFF.

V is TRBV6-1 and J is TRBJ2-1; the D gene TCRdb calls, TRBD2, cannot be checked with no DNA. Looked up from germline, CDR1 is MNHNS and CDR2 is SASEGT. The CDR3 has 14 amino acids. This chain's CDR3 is CASRGLSSYNEQFF.

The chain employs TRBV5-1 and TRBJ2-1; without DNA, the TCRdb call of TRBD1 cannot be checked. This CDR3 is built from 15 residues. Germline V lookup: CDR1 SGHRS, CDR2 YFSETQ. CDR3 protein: CASSSFPGDENEQFF. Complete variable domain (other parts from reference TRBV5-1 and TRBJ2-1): KAGVTQTPRYLIKTRGQQVTLSCSPISGHRSVSWYQQTPGQGLQFLFEYFSETQRNKGNFPGRFSGRQFSNSRSEMNVSTLELGDSALYLCASSSFPGDENEQFFGPGTRLTVL.

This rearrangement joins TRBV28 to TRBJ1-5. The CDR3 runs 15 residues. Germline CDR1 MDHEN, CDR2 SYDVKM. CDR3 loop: CASSPLGYSNQPQHF.

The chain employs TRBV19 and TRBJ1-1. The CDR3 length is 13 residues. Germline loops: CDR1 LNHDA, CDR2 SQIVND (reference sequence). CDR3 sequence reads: CASSITSSKRAFF.

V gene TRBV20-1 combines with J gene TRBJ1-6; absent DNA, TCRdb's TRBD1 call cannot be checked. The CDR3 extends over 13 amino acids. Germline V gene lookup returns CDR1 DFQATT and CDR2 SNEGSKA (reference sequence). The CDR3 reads CSASGDSNSPLHF.

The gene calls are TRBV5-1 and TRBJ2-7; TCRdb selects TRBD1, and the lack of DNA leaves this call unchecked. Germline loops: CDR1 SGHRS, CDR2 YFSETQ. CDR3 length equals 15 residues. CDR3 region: CASSLKRDSTYEQYF.

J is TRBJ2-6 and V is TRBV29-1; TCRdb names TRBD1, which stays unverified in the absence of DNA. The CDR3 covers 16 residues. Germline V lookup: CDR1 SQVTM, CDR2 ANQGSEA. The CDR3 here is CSVGGYGDSGANVLTF.

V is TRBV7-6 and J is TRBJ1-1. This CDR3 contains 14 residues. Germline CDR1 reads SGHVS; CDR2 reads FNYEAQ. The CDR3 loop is CASSFAGLNTEAFF. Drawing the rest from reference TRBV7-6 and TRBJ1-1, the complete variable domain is GAGVSQSPRYKVTKRGQDVALRCDPISGHVSLYWYRQALGQGPEFLTYFNYEAQQDKSGLPNDRFSAERPEGSISTLTIQRTEQRDSAMYRCASSFAGLNTEAFFGQGTRLTVV.

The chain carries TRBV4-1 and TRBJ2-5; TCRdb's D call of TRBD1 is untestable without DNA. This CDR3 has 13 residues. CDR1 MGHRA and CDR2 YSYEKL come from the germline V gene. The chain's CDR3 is CASSQRWGETQYF.

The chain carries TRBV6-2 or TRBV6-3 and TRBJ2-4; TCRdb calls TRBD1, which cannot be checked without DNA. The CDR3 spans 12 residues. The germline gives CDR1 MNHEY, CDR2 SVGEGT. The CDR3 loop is CASSTGQEKGNF.

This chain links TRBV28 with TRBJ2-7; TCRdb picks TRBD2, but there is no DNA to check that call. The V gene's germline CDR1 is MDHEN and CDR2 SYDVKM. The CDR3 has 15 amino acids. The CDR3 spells CASSLPAGGPYEQYF. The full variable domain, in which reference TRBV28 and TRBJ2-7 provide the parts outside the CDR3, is DVKVTQSSRYLVKRTGEKVFLECVQDMDHENMFWYRQDPGLGLRLIYFSYDVKMKEKGDIPEGYSVSREKKERFSLILESASTNQTSMYLCASSLPAGGPYEQYFGPGTRLTVT.

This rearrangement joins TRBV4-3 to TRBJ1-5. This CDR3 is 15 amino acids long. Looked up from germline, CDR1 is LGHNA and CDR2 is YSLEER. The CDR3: CASSQDRVGNQPQHF.

The CDR3 spells CASRASGPYGIEQFF. V and J are TRBV28 and TRBJ2-1; with no DNA, the TCRdb D assignment of TRBD1 cannot be verified. Looked up from germline, CDR1 is MDHEN and CDR2 is SYDVKM. The CDR3 contains 15 residues. Full variable domain (remainder filled in from reference TRBV28 and TRBJ2-1): DVKVTQSSRYLVKRTGEKVFLECVQDMDHENMFWYRQDPGLGLRLIYFSYDVKMKEKGDIPEGYSVSREKKERFSLILESASTNQTSMYLCASRASGPYGIEQFFGPGTRLTVL.

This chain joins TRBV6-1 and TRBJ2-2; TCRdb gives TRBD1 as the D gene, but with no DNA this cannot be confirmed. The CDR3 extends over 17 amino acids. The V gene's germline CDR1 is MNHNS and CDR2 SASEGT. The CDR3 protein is CASRGFGTGGQDGELFF.

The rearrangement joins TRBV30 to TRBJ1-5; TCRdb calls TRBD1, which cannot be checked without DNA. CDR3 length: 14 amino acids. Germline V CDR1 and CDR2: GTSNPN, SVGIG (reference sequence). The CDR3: CAWSVAGGNQPQHF. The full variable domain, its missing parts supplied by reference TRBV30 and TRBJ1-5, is SQTIHQWPATLVQPVGSPLSLECTVEGTSNPNLYWYRQAAGRGLQLLFYSVGIGQISSEVPQNLSASRPQDRQFILSSKKLLLSDSGFYLCAWSVAGGNQPQHFGDGTRLSIL.

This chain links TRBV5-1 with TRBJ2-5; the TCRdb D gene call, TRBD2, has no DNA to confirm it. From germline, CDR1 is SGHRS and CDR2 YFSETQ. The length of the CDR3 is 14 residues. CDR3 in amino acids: CASSGVAGTETQYF.